The 9 T cell receptor beta chains reported below all come from one sample, sequenced in a study of blood T cell repertoires in COVID-19. Sequenced by immunoSEQ multiplex PCR; TCRdb stores in-frame clones only, minus some. The repertoire holds about 89,000 clones, with around 90% as singletons. The sample comprised peripheral blood. The receptors were gathered from a male donor with acute or convalescent COVID-19.

This sequence joins TRBV4-1 and TRBJ2-7; D is possibly TRBD1 (7 bases). Deletions cut 0 bases from V and 2 bases from J, with 8 bases between. The CDR3 has 14 amino acids. Germline CDR1 reads MGHRA; CDR2 reads YSYEKL. CDR3 nucleotide sequence: TGCGCCAGCAGCCAAGACAGGGGGGCCTACGAGCAGTACTTC. This sequence encodes CASSQDRGAYEQYF.

The rearrangement joins TRBV5-1 to TRBJ1-1, with D unresolved. The V end was cut by 2 bases, the J end by 1 base, with 9 bases between. The CDR3 loop spans 14 amino acids. Germline V gene data show CDR1 as SGHRS and CDR2 as YFSETQ. CDR3 DNA: TGCGCCAGCAGCTTTGAGGGTACGAACACTGAAGCTTTCTTT. Its protein is CASSFEGTNTEAFF.

V gene TRBV7-8 combines with J gene TRBJ1-1; no clear D gene. Germline CDR1 is SGHVS and CDR2 is FQNEAQ. V lost 1 base and J 3 bases, leaving 6 bases between the germline ends. This CDR3 is 13 amino acids long. CDR3 sequence reads: CASSLGDYTEAFF. The CDR3 coding sequence is TGTGCCAGCAGCTTAGGCGATTACACTGAAGCTTTCTTT.

V and J are TRBV6-5 and TRBJ1-6; no clear D. Germline CDR1 is MNHEY and CDR2 is SVGAGI. The V end was cut by 2 bases, the J end by 5 bases, with 4 bases between. This CDR3 is 13 amino acids long. For the CDR3, the DNA is TGTGCCAGCAGTTACCTAAATAATTCACCCCTCCACTTT. This sequence encodes CASSYLNNSPLHF.

This chain links TRBV2 with TRBJ2-3, with D possibly being TRBD1 (6 bases). V shed 2 bases and J shed 4 bases, with 10 bases lying between them. This CDR3 region has 14 residues. Germline CDR1 is SNHLY and CDR2 is FYNNEI. CDR3 amino acids: CASSEWAGADTQYF. The CDR3 bases are TGTGCCAGCAGTGAATGGGCAGGGGCAGATACGCAGTATTTT.

The chain uses TRBV2 and TRBJ1-5; D unresolved. Germline values: CDR1 SNHLY, CDR2 FYNNEI. Trimming cost V 4 bases and J 4 bases, with 5 bases left between them. CDR3 length: 12 residues. The CDR3 nucleotides are TGTGCCAGCAGTGCTCGGAATCAGCCCCAGCATTTT. Protein product: CASSARNQPQHF.

Comments on this clone: This specimen includes other DNA sequences encoding the same CDR3. The genes are TRBV18 and TRBJ1-5; 10 nucleotides agree with TRBD1. The CDR3 covers 15 residues. Germline CDR1 is KGHSH and CDR2 is LQKENI. After removal of 3 bases from V and 4 bases from J, the junction contained 3 bases not matched to a gene. The chain's CDR3 is CASSPAGQGNQPQHF. CDR3 coding DNA: TGTGCCAGCTCACCCGCGGGACAGGGGAATCAGCCCCAGCATTTT.

The gene calls are TRBV19 and TRBJ2-2, with 9 bases that match TRBD1. V shed 6 bases, J shed 4 bases, and the junction held 18 bases outside the gene matches. CDR3 length: 19 amino acids. The germline CDR1 and CDR2 sequences are LNHDA and SQIVND (reference sequence). CDR3 loop: CASSTRRGRGQGLTGELFF. The CDR3 DNA reads TGTGCCAGTAGCACAAGACGCGGTCGGGGACAGGGCCTCACCGGGGAGCTGTTTTTT.

The chain uses TRBV5-1 and TRBJ1-1; 10 bases fit TRBD1. Germline trimming cut 0 bases from V and 3 bases from J; bases unmatched to any gene: 11. The CDR3 contains 18 residues. The germline CDR1 and CDR2 sequences are SGHRS and YFSETQ. This chain's CDR3 is CASSLAPRGQGYYTEAFF. As DNA, the CDR3 is TGCGCCAGCAGCTTGGCCCCTAGGGGACAGGGGTATTACACTGAAGCTTTCTTT.